This T cell receptor (beta chain) was documented in a study of radiotherapy plus CTLA-4 blockade in lung cancer. Study-wide background: Objective responses arose in 15% to 20% of patients, and approximately 28% experienced disease control.

V lost 2 bases to trimming and J lost 4 bases; unmatched junction nucleotides: 3. The CDR3 spans 14 residues. Germline V gives CDR1 SGDLS, CDR2 YYNGEE. Each patient with chemo-refractory metastatic non-small-cell lung cancer was treated with focal radiation plus CTLA-4 blockade using ipilimumab. The table came from immunoSEQ multiplex PCR; TCRdb's copy has only in-frame clones and leaves some out. The repertoire holds tens of thousands of clones, 75% to 90% seen once, with 0.82% in the top ten. This specimen was peripheral blood, taken from a patient treated with radiotherapy plus ipilimumab. The chain links TRBV9 to TRBJ1-2; 9 bases map to TRBD1. The TCR sequence derives from a human donor with non-small cell lung cancer who had stable disease on radiotherapy plus ipilimumab. The CDR3 region is CASSVGTGLYGYTF. CDR3 sequence (DNA): TGTGCCAGCAGCGTGGGGACAGGGCTCTATGGCTACACCTTC.